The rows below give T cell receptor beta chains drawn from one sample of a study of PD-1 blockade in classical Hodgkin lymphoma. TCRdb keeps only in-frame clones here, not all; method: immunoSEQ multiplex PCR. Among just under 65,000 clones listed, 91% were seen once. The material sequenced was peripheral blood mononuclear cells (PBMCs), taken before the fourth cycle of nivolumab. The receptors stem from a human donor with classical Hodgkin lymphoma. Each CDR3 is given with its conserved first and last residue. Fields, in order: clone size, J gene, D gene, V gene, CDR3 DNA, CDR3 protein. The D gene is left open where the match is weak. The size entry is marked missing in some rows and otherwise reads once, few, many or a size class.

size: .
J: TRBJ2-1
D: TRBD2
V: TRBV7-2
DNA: TGTGCCAGCAGCTTATTAGCGGGGTTGGGGGGTCCCAATGAGCAGTTCTTC
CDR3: CASSLLAGLGGPNEQFF

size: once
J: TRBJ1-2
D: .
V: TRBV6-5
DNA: TGTGCCAGCAGTGCACCCAGGGCTGGGGGTGGCTACACCTTC
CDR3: CASSAPRAGGGYTF

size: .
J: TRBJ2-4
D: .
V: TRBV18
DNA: TGTGCCAGCTCACCGGACCCAGTGGTTGGCATTCAGTACTTC
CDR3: CASSPDPVVGIQYF

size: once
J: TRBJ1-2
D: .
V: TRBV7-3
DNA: TGTGCCAGCAGCACCGGGACTGAGGATGGCTACACCTTC
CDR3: CASSTGTEDGYTF

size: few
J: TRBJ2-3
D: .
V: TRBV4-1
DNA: TGCGCCAGCAGCCACAGGACGGAACCAGCCGCAGATACGCAGTATTTT
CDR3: CASSHRTEPAADTQYF

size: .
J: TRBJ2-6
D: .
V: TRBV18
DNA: TGTGCCAGCTCACCGGGGTCTGGGGCCAACGTCCTGACTTTC
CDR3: CASSPGSGANVLTF

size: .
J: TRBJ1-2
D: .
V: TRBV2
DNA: TGTGCCAGCAGCGGGGGCGCTAACTATGGCTACACCTTC
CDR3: CASSGGANYGYTF

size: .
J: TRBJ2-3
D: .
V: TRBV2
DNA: TGTGCCAGCAGTGACCTGGCAGATACGCAGTATTTT
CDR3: CASSDLADTQYF

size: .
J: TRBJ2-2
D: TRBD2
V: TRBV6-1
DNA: TGTGCCAGCAGTGCCCTCGCGGGGGGGCGAGGCGGGGAGCTGTTTTTT
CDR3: CASSALAGGRGGELFF

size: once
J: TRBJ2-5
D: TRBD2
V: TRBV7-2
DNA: TGTGCCAGCAGCTTAATGGCTAGCGGGGAGACCCAGTACTTC
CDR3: CASSLMASGETQYF